The next 22 T cell receptor beta chains were all read from a single sample in a study of human T cells and chemical hapten exposure. MiXCR, run by TCRdb on the RACE reads, gives a single entry per CDR3 protein. Of about 82,000 distinct CDR3 sequences listed, over 9.5% are singletons. Time point of the sample: patch test 2, 6 weeks after DPC sensitization. The treatment here: therapeutic diphenylcyclopropenone sensitization with weekly scalp DPC. Sequencing was performed on whole blood, taken in connection with sensitization to the hapten diphenylcyclopropenone (DPC). Receptor source: a woman aged 45-65 years with alopecia areata. Some clones in this sample may be carry-over from other donors' samples.

The sample holds a few counts of this clonotype. The chain is built from TRBV7-9 and TRBJ1-2; D is uncertain. CDR3 length equals 16 residues. Germline assignment: CDR1 SEHNR and CDR2 FQNEAQ (reference sequence). V was cut by 5 bases and J by 0 bases, with 16 bases left in between. DNA of the CDR3: TGTGCCAGCAGCCGGAGGGCGCCCGAAGCTAACTATGGCTACACCTTC. Protein product: CASSRRAPEANYGYTF.

This rearrangement joins TRBV7-2 to TRBJ1-4; D is ambiguous. Germline V lookup: CDR1 SGHTA, CDR2 FQGNSA. The V end was cut by 7 bases, the J end by 2 bases, with 17 bases between. This CDR3 has 16 amino acids. The CDR3 region is CASNDGRRGTNEKLFF. In DNA, the CDR3 is TGTGCCAGCAACGACGGACGGCGCGGGACTAATGAAAAACTGTTTTTT.

At least ten counts were recorded for this clonotype. The V call is TRBV27, the J call TRBJ2-5, with 7 bases identical to TRBD1. Germline CDR1 and CDR2: MNHEY and SMNVEV (reference sequence). V trimming: 9 bases; J trimming: 1 base; junction bases outside the gene matches: 5. The CDR3 length is 13 residues. The CDR3 DNA follows: TGTGCCAGTGCCCGACAGGGCCAAGAGACCCAGTACTTC. Protein: CASARQGQETQYF.

This clonotype was counted many times. This chain links TRBV18 with TRBJ1-5; no clear D gene. Trimming removed 2 bases from V and 2 bases from J, with 7 bases in between. The CDR3 is 14 residues long. Germline lookup yields CDR1 KGHSH and CDR2 LQKENI. As DNA, the CDR3 is TGTGCCAGCTCACCAGGCCAGGGCAATCAGCCCCAGCATTTT. Translation gives CASSPGQGNQPQHF.

V usage is TRBV5-1 and J usage is TRBJ1-2; TRBD1 might be the D (5 bases). This CDR3 has 14 residues. The V end lost 0 bases, the J end lost 6 bases, and 12 bases lay between the germline ends. Germline V gene lookup returns CDR1 SGHRS and CDR2 YFSETQ. As DNA, the CDR3 is TGCGCCAGCAGCTTGGCCGACAGTCGGAATGGCTACACCTTC. Its protein product is CASSLADSRNGYTF.

This clonotype was observed at least ten times. V is TRBV6-5 and J is TRBJ1-2, with D possibly TRBD1 on 6 matching bases. This CDR3 has 15 residues. V shed 7 bases and J shed 2 bases, with 17 bases lying between them. Germline loops: CDR1 MNHEY, CDR2 SVGAGI. The DNA for the CDR3 is TGTGCCAGCATCGGCAGGGGTGCGGGGAACTATGGCTACACCTTC. Its protein product is CASIGRGAGNYGYTF.

Notes on this clonotype: The CDR3 does not close with the conserved phenylalanine or tryptophan, likely indicating a read error. The chain couples TRBV6-6 to TRBJ2-7; D not certain. The germline CDR1 and CDR2 sequences are MNHNY and SVGAGI (reference sequence). The CDR3 runs to 15 residues. Trimming pared 2 bases from V and 0 bases from J, leaving 11 bases between. The CDR3 coding sequence is TGTGCCAGCAGTTACCGCGCAGAGAGCTCCTACGAGCAGTACTCC. Translating it yields CASSYRAESSYEQYS.

V gene TRBV6-5 combines with J gene TRBJ1-2; 7 bases line up with TRBD1. Germline V lookup: CDR1 MNHEY, CDR2 SVGAGI. J lost 5 bases, V lost 5 bases, and 14 bases had no gene match. CDR3 length equals 16 residues. The chain's CDR3 is CASSKDRSKVPYGYTF. The CDR3 DNA is TGTGCCAGCAGTAAGGACAGGAGCAAAGTCCCATATGGCTACACCTTC.

The chain links TRBV7-8 to TRBJ2-3; D perhaps matches TRBD2 (5 bases). The CDR3 totals 15 residues. Germline V gene data show CDR1 as SGHVS and CDR2 as FQNEAQ. V was trimmed by 0 bases and J by 3 bases, leaving 10 bases between them. The DNA for the CDR3 is TGTGCCAGCAGCTTAGCGGGGAGAGTGACAGATACGCAGTATTTT. This translates into CASSLAGRVTDTQYF.

V is TRBV29-1 and J is TRBJ2-5, with 11 bases identical to TRBD2. Germline CDR1 is SQVTM and CDR2 is ANQGSEA. The CDR3 spans 14 residues. Trimming removed 7 bases from V and 5 bases from J; junction bases left unmatched: 9. CDR3 nucleotide sequence: TGCAGCGGCGGGACTAGCGGCGGGCGGGAGACCCAGTACTTC. It is translated as CSGGTSGGRETQYF.

A few counts support this clonotype. This chain joins TRBV29-1 and TRBJ1-1; D remains ambiguous. V gave up 6 bases and J gave up 11 bases, with 13 bases separating them. The CDR3 runs to 10 residues. Germline V CDR1 and CDR2: SQVTM, ANQGSEA. CDR3 in amino acids: CSVFITRAFF. CDR3 DNA sequence: TGCAGCGTGTTTATCACGCGGGCTTTCTTT.

This sequence joins TRBV7-2 and TRBJ2-3; D gene ambiguous. The CDR3 sequence is 14 residues long. Trimming took 5 bases from V and 4 from J, leaving 13 bases between them. Germline V gene data show CDR1 as SGHTA and CDR2 as FQGNSA. CDR3 amino acids: CASSPWGPPDTQYF. DNA of the CDR3: TGTGCCAGCAGCCCCTGGGGTCCGCCAGATACGCAGTATTTT.

At least ten counts were recorded for this clonotype. This chain joins TRBV7-8 and TRBJ1-4, with a possible D match to TRBD1 (6 bases). The CDR3 is made up of 14 amino acids. Trimming took off 4 bases at V and 4 bases at J, with 10 bases between the two ends. CDR1 SGHVS and CDR2 FQNEAQ come from the germline V gene. CDR3 sequence (DNA): TGTGCCAGCAGCTCCGGGACAAATAATGAAAAACTGTTTTTT. This gives the protein CASSSGTNNEKLFF.

This clonotype showed up many times. The chain recombines TRBV20-1 with TRBJ2-1; 9 positions agree with TRBD2. V shed 6 bases, J shed 3 bases, and the junction held 6 bases outside the gene matches. CDR1 is DFQATT and CDR2 is SNEGSKA in the germline V gene (reference sequence). The CDR3 spans 14 residues. CDR3: CSALGLALYNEQFF. The CDR3 nucleotides are TGCAGTGCCCTAGGACTAGCGCTCTACAATGAGCAGTTCTTC.

This clonotype showed up just once. This may come from a read error, since a much larger clone is one base off. The rearrangement joins TRBV6-5 to TRBJ1-1; perhaps TRBD1 as D (5 bases). CDR3 length equals 14 residues. Germline V CDR1 and CDR2: MNHEY, SVGAGI. V was cut by 5 bases and J by 5 bases, with 15 bases left in between. The CDR3 DNA follows: TGTGCCAGCAGTCGAGACGCTTGGGGGACTGAAGCTTTCTTT. Its translation: CASSRDAWGTEAFF.

This clonotype was counted many times. The V gene is TRBV3-1, the J gene TRBJ1-6; D not resolved. The CDR3 is 14 residues long. V lost 6 bases and J lost 10, with 16 bases in between. Germline CDR1 and CDR2: LGHDT and YNNKEL (reference sequence). The CDR3 sequence is CASSLPGDVSPLHF. The CDR3 nucleotides are TGTGCCAGCAGTCTACCTGGAGACGTCTCACCCCTCCACTTT.

There are a few counts of this clonotype. The chain recombines TRBV7-6 with TRBJ2-1; D possibly corresponds to TRBD2 (5 bases). This CDR3 is 16 amino acids long. In germline, CDR1 is SGHVS, CDR2 FNYEAQ. Trimming took off 5 bases at V and 0 bases at J, with 14 bases between the two ends. As DNA, the CDR3 is TGTGCCAGCAGCCCTTTAGCGCCTAGCTCCTACAATGAGCAGTTCTTC. It is translated as CASSPLAPSSYNEQFF. Full variable domain (remainder filled in from reference TRBV7-6 and TRBJ2-1): GAGVSQSPRYKVTKRGQDVALRCDPISGHVSLYWYRQALGQGPEFLTYFNYEAQQDKSGLPNDRFSAERPEGSISTLTIQRTEQRDSAMYRCASSPLAPSSYNEQFFGPGTRLTVL.

This clonotype was observed a handful of times. The chain combines TRBV12-3 or TRBV12-4 with TRBJ2-2; no clear D gene. The ends were cut back, 3 bases at V and 2 bases at J, with 10 bases in the middle. There are 15 residues in the CDR3. CDR3 sequence: CASSFVSINTGELFF. The CDR3 DNA reads as TGTGCCAGCAGTTTTGTGTCTATTAACACCGGGGAGCTGTTTTTT.

V is TRBV5-1 and J is TRBJ2-7; D possibly matches TRBD1 or TRBD2 (5 bases each). CDR3 size: 12 residues. CDR1 and CDR2 (germline): SGHRS, YFSETQ. The V and J ends lost 1 base and 11 bases respectively, with 13 bases between them. The CDR3 DNA follows: TGCGCCAGCAGCTTGTCTCCGGGGACGGAGTACTTC. As protein: CASSLSPGTEYF.

This clonotype was seen repeatedly, ten times or more. The V call is TRBV10-3, the J call TRBJ2-2; 9 bases are a match to TRBD1. The V gene end was trimmed by 4 bases and the J gene end by 1 base; junction bases not matched to a gene: 7. This CDR3 has 17 amino acids. The germline gives CDR1 ENHRY, CDR2 SYGVKD. The CDR3: CAISGPGTGKNTGELFF. The DNA of the CDR3 is TGTGCCATCAGTGGGCCCGGGACAGGGAAGAACACCGGGGAGCTGTTTTTT.

This clonotype came up a few times. This chain connects TRBV6-1 to TRBJ1-1, with no clear D. Trimming left V 4 bases short and J 5 bases short, with 8 bases between. This CDR3 comprises 12 residues. CDR1 and CDR2 from the germline V gene are MNHNS and SASEGT. CDR3 nucleotide sequence: TGTGCCAGCAGTGGAGCGTGGACTGAAGCTTTCTTT. It yields the protein CASSGAWTEAFF.

The rearrangement uses TRBV20-1 and TRBJ2-1, with D uncertain. V was clipped by 1 base and J by 0 bases, with 7 bases between them. From germline, CDR1 is DFQATT and CDR2 SNEGSKA (reference sequence). This CDR3 is built from 14 residues. CDR3 DNA sequence: TGCAGTGCTAGAGCCTTGAGCTCCTACAATGAGCAGTTCTTC. Amino acid sequence: CSARALSSYNEQFF.